Shown below are 21 T cell receptor beta chains from a single sample sequenced in a study of blood T cells in healthy people across ages. Together with a sample-barcoded 5' primer, a J-beta primer mix was included in a second PCR lasting about 7 to 11 cycles. Via MiXCR, TCRdb re-called the 5' RACE reads, giving one row per CDR3 protein. Found here are about 1.4 million distinct CDR3 sequences, approximately 59% of them singletons; the top ten hold 6.5% to 8.5%. The sample was blood. Receptors were obtained from a young man in good health.

This sequence joins TRBV7-2 and TRBJ2-2; no clear D gene. Germline CDR1 and CDR2: SGHTA and FQGNSA. V was trimmed by 6 bases and J by 4 bases, leaving 12 bases between them. The CDR3 runs to 14 residues. The CDR3 bases are TGTGCCAGCAGACCCAGGCCAGCCACCGGGGAGCTGTTTTTT. This gives the protein CASRPRPATGELFF.

V and J are TRBV6-1 and TRBJ2-3; D not certain. The CDR3 consists of 13 residues. Germline V gene data show CDR1 as MNHNS and CDR2 as SASEGT. Trimming pared 4 bases from V and 5 bases from J, leaving 10 bases between. The CDR3 protein is CASSGNIVDTQYF. The CDR3 DNA follows: TGTGCCAGCAGTGGGAATATTGTAGATACGCAGTATTTT.

The CDR3 DNA reads as TGTGCCAGCAGCCAAGAAAAGCGGGGGGGCCAAGAGACCCAGTACTTC. It yields the protein CASSQEKRGGQETQYF. This chain joins TRBV4-2 and TRBJ2-4, with 10 positions matching TRBD2. The end of the DNA fits TRBJ2-5 better, so the J call may be wrong. Germline V gene sequence: CDR1 LGHNA, CDR2 YNFKEQ. The CDR3 is 16 amino acids.

The V call is TRBV6-2 or TRBV6-3, the J call TRBJ2-1; 14 bases agree with TRBD2. J was trimmed by 7 bases and V by 4 bases; bases with no gene match: 9. Germline CDR1 MNHEY, CDR2 SVGEGT. This CDR3 spans 17 amino acids. DNA for the CDR3: TGTGCCAGCAGTTCCTCCTTGACTAGCGGGGGGGCGAATGAGCAGTTCTTC. It encodes CASSSSLTSGGANEQFF.

The chain uses TRBV28 and TRBJ2-3; 7 bases are a match to TRBD1. J lost 5 bases, V lost 2 bases, and 4 bases had no gene match. There are 14 residues in the CDR3. Germline V gene sequence: CDR1 MDHEN, CDR2 SYDVKM. CDR3 sequence reads: CASSLRGQGDTQYF. The CDR3 region has the DNA TGTGCCAGCAGTTTAAGGGGGCAAGGAGATACGCAGTATTTT.

This rearrangement joins TRBV18 to TRBJ2-7; D uncertain. The CDR3 extends over 13 amino acids. V was trimmed by 4 bases and J by 3 bases, leaving 10 bases between them. From germline, CDR1 is KGHSH and CDR2 LQKENI. The CDR3 DNA reads TGTGCCAGCTCACGATCGACAAGCTACGAGCAGTACTTC. It codes for CASSRSTSYEQYF.

In DNA, the CDR3 is TGTGCCAGCAGCTTAGGACCCCAGTTCTTC. This encodes CASSLGPQFF. V and J are TRBV7-9 and TRBJ2-5; D not certain. The DNA end is more similar to TRBJ2-1, so the J call may be wrong. The germline gives CDR1 SEHNR, CDR2 FQNEAQ (reference sequence). The CDR3 loop spans 10 amino acids.

This clonotype was observed a handful of times. The V gene is TRBV4-3, the J gene TRBJ2-1; D gene uncertain. The germline CDR1 and CDR2 sequences are LGHNA and YSLEER. Between the trimmed V and J ends, which lost 0 bases and 0 bases, there was a span of 9 bases. CDR3 length: 16 residues. The DNA for the CDR3 is TGCGCCAGCAGCCAAGATCGGGCGAGCTCCTACAATGAGCAGTTCTTC. It translates to CASSQDRASSYNEQFF.

J is TRBJ2-1 and V is TRBV28, with TRBD2 matching over 8 bases. Germline lookup yields CDR1 MDHEN and CDR2 SYDVKM. This CDR3 contains 17 residues. V shed 7 bases, J shed 6 bases, and the junction held 17 bases outside the gene matches. The CDR3: CASTISGGVPPPNEQFF. The CDR3 region has the DNA TGTGCCAGCACCATCTCCGGGGGGGTACCACCACCCAATGAGCAGTTCTTC.

The rearrangement links TRBV6-6 to TRBJ2-4; the D gene is possibly TRBD2 (5 bases). The DNA end is a closer match to TRBJ2-5, so the J assignment may be wrong. The CDR3 sequence is 14 residues long. Germline-derived CDR1 and CDR2 are MNHNY and SVGAGI (reference sequence). CDR3 sequence reads: CASSDERVRETQYF. CDR3 in DNA: TGTGCCAGCAGTGATGAGAGGGTTCGGGAGACCCAGTACTTC.

Turning to this clonotype: One end of the junction does not line up with germline, which may come from a read error. V usage is TRBV10-3 and J usage is TRBJ2-7, with no clear D. CDR1 is ENHRY and CDR2 is SYGVKD in the germline V gene. CDR3 length equals 16 residues. The CDR3 is CPISESARQFSYEQYF. CDR3 nucleotides: TGTCCCATCAGTGAGTCGGCTAGGCAATTCTCCTACGAGCAGTACTTC.

This sequence joins TRBV2 and TRBJ2-7; possible D gene TRBD1, 6 bases. Between the trimmed V and J ends, which lost 8 bases and 5 bases, there was a span of 16 bases. The CDR3 spans 13 residues. Germline V gene sequence: CDR1 SNHLY, CDR2 FYNNEI. The chain's CDR3 is CASGTGTRDEQYF. CDR3 nucleotide sequence: TGTGCCAGCGGTACCGGGACAAGGGACGAGCAGTACTTC.

The CDR3 protein is CASSGGLAGDQYF. CDR3 coding DNA: TGCGCCAGCAGCGGGGGACTAGCGGGAGATCAGTACTTC. The rearrangement links TRBV5-1 to TRBJ2-5, with 14 bases fitting TRBD2. CDR3 length: 13 residues. Losses at the gene ends were 4 bases for V and 11 bases for J; bases not matched to a gene: 4. Per germline, CDR1 SGHRS and CDR2 YFSETQ.

This clonotype was picked up a small number of times. The V call is TRBV7-2, the J call TRBJ1-5; TRBD1 might be the D (6 bases). The CDR3 totals 16 residues. The germline V and J ends were trimmed by 2 bases and 2 bases, with 13 bases remaining between them. Germline-derived CDR1 and CDR2 are SGHTA and FQGNSA. The CDR3 protein is CASSLKRTDRNQPQHF. DNA for the CDR3: TGTGCCAGCAGCTTAAAAAGGACAGATCGCAATCAGCCCCAGCATTTT. Full variable domain (remainder filled in from reference TRBV7-2 and TRBJ1-5): GAGVSQSPSNKVTEKGKDVELRCDPISGHTALYWYRQSLGQGLEFLIYFQGNSAPDKSGLPSDRFSAERTGGSVSTLTIQRTQQEDSAVYLCASSLKRTDRNQPQHFGDGTRLSIL.

The chain has TRBV5-1 and TRBJ2-5; possible D gene TRBD1, 6 bases. The CDR3 length is 15 residues. V was cut by 0 bases and J by 7 bases, with 16 bases left in between. CDR1 and CDR2 (germline): SGHRS, YFSETQ. The CDR3 DNA reads as TGCGCCAGCAGCTTGGAACCAGGGGTCGAGGGGACCCAGTACTTC. Amino acid sequence: CASSLEPGVEGTQYF.

The chain combines TRBV5-1 with TRBJ2-5; 7 nucleotides agree with TRBD2. The last part of the DNA fits TRBJ2-7 better; the J call may be wrong. Germline V gene sequence: CDR1 SGHRS, CDR2 YFSETQ. This CDR3 spans 14 amino acids. CDR3 nucleotides: TGCGCCAGCAATTACGGGACTACTGATTACGAGCAGTACTTC. Amino acid sequence: CASNYGTTDYEQYF.

In nucleotides, the CDR3 is TGTGCCAGCAGTGCCCCAGGGGCGGCCTACGAGCAGTACTTC. Amino acid sequence: CASSAPGAAYEQYF. The chain has TRBV25-1 and TRBJ2-7, with D tentatively TRBD1 (6 bases). V lost 4 bases and J lost 2, with 12 bases in between. The CDR3 totals 14 residues. Looked up from germline, CDR1 is MGHDK and CDR2 is SYGVNS.

This sequence joins TRBV11-2 and TRBJ2-2; 8 bases fit TRBD2. The CDR3 is 14 amino acids. CDR1 and CDR2 from the germline V gene are SGHAT and FQNNGV. J lost 3 bases, V lost 5 bases, and 2 bases had no gene match. CDR3 sequence reads: CASSRLAYTGELFF. CDR3 coding DNA: TGTGCCAGCAGCCGACTAGCGTACACCGGGGAGCTGTTTTTT.

This sequence joins TRBV4-1 and TRBJ1-3; the match to TRBD1 covers 7 bases. There are 15 residues in the CDR3. Germline V gives CDR1 MGHRA, CDR2 YSYEKL. After removal of 3 bases from V and 2 bases from J, the junction contained 4 bases not matched to a gene. In nucleotides, the CDR3 is TGCGCCAGCAGCCAGGTACAGGGGACTGGAAACACCATATATTTT. It translates to CASSQVQGTGNTIYF.

This clonotype was detected a few times. The V call is TRBV12-3 or TRBV12-4, the J call TRBJ1-5, with D perhaps matching TRBD1 (5 bases). Trimming removed 4 bases at V and 5 bases at J, with 6 bases between. The CDR3 has 12 amino acids. The CDR3: CASSSRDQPQHF. The CDR3 coding sequence is TGTGCCAGCAGTTCCAGGGATCAGCCCCAGCATTTT.

This chain joins TRBV27 and TRBJ1-5; unclear D gene. CDR3 length: 14 residues. Germline assignment: CDR1 MNHEY and CDR2 SMNVEV (reference sequence). V dropped 3 bases and J dropped 4 bases, with 10 bases sitting between them. The DNA of the CDR3 is TGTGCCAGCAGTTTCCGGCAGGCTAATCAGCCCCAGCATTTT. Translation gives CASSFRQANQPQHF.